One sample yielded the 24 T cell receptor beta chains listed below, sequenced in a study of early T cells in non-severe SARS-CoV-2 infection. TCRdb processed the 5' RACE reads anew with MiXCR; each CDR3 protein has one entry. The table has some 80,000 distinct CDR3 sequences, roughly 12% seen once. The source material was whole blood. These TCRs come from an adult who was a healthcare worker with PCR-confirmed SARS-CoV-2 infection or an uninfected control (not recorded which).

The rearrangement uses TRBV19 and TRBJ1-2, with TRBD1 as a possible D gene (6 bases). There are 13 residues in the CDR3. The germline V gene has CDR1 LNHDA and CDR2 SQIVND (reference sequence). V was trimmed by 4 bases and J by 6 bases, leaving 12 bases between them. The CDR3: CASSTQGRNGYTF. The DNA for the CDR3 is TGTGCCAGTAGTACCCAGGGGCGGAATGGCTACACCTTC.

This clonotype was detected a few times. The chain uses TRBV7-3 and TRBJ2-1; D is possibly TRBD1 or TRBD2 (5 bases each). V was trimmed by 5 bases and J by 5 bases, leaving 13 bases between them. The germline V gene has CDR1 SGHTA and CDR2 FQGTGA. This CDR3 has 14 residues. CDR3 DNA sequence: TGTGCCAGCAGCCCAGGGACGCCGAACAATGAGCAGTTCTTC. It codes for CASSPGTPNNEQFF.

This clonotype was detected only a few times. The V gene is TRBV7-6, the J gene TRBJ1-4; D is unclear. Germline lookup yields CDR1 SGHVS and CDR2 FNYEAQ. This CDR3 comprises 13 residues. V was pared by 1 base and J by 5 bases, with 5 bases between. The CDR3 region is CASSLGVNEKLFF. In DNA form, the CDR3 reads TGTGCCAGCAGCTTAGGGGTGAATGAAAAACTGTTTTTT. The full variable domain, in which reference TRBV7-6 and TRBJ1-4 provide the parts outside the CDR3, is GAGVSQSPRYKVTKRGQDVALRCDPISGHVSLYWYRQALGQGPEFLTYFNYEAQQDKSGLPNDRFSAERPEGSISTLTIQRTEQRDSAMYRCASSLGVNEKLFFGSGTQLSVL.

Only a few counts were recorded for this clonotype. V gene TRBV11-1 combines with J gene TRBJ2-7; D gene ambiguous. The CDR3 extends over 14 amino acids. V was shortened by 5 bases and J by 2 bases, with 13 bases between the two germline ends. Germline CDR1 is SGHAT and CDR2 is FQDESV (reference sequence). The CDR3 protein is CASSARTHAYEQYF. Here the CDR3 DNA reads TGTGCCAGCAGCGCGAGGACGCACGCCTACGAGCAGTACTTC.

Concerning this clonotype itself: It may be a read error: a sequence one base away is much more abundant. This chain joins TRBV5-4 and TRBJ2-7; tentatively, D is TRBD1 or TRBD2 (5 bases each). Deletions cut 0 bases from V and 9 bases from J, with 13 bases between. Germline CDR1 reads SGHNT; CDR2 reads YYREEE (reference sequence). This CDR3 is 13 amino acids long. The CDR3 loop is CASSLDVARGQYF. The CDR3, as DNA: TGTGCCAGCAGCTTGGATGTAGCGAGGGGGCAGTACTTC. The full variable domain, with the rest looked up from reference TRBV5-4 and TRBJ2-7, is ETGVTQSPTHLIKTRGQQVTLRCSSQSGHNTVSWYQQALGQGPQFIFQYYREEENGRGNFPPRFSGLQFPNYSSELNVNALELDDSALYLCASSLDVARGQYFGPGTRLTVT.

V gene TRBV20-1 combines with J gene TRBJ2-5; D is perhaps TRBD2 (5 bases). V lost 3 bases, J lost 1 base, and 9 bases lay in between. Germline CDR1 DFQATT, CDR2 SNEGSKA (reference sequence). This CDR3 has 13 amino acids. DNA of the CDR3: TGCAGTGCTAGCTCTCGGGGCCAAGAGACCCAGTACTTC. This encodes CSASSRGQETQYF.

This clonotype was recorded at least ten times. The genes are TRBV5-1 and TRBJ2-1; possibly TRBD2 for D (6 bases). The V gene lost 4 bases and the J gene lost 0 bases, with 14 bases spanning the gap. This CDR3 has 16 amino acids. Per the germline V gene, CDR1 is SGHRS and CDR2 is YFSETQ. The CDR3 DNA follows: TGCGCCAGCAGCGCGTCCGGGACTCTCTCCTACAATGAGCAGTTCTTC. It codes for CASSASGTLSYNEQFF.

This chain connects TRBV19 to TRBJ2-1, with 11 positions matching TRBD2. The CDR3 spans 13 residues. The germline CDR1 and CDR2 sequences are LNHDA and SQIVND (reference sequence). J gave up 5 bases and V 10 bases, and 4 bases lay outside the gene matches. As DNA, the CDR3 is TGTGCCACCTCTAGCGGGAGGAACAATGAGCAGTTCTTC. Translation: CATSSGRNNEQFF. Full variable domain (remainder filled in from reference TRBV19 and TRBJ2-1): DGGITQSPKYLFRKEGQNVTLSCEQNLNHDAMYWYRQDPGQGLRLIYYSQIVNDFQKGDIAEGYSVSREKKESFPLTVTSAQKNPTAFYLCATSSGRNNEQFFGPGTRLTVL.

The chain joins TRBV4-1 to TRBJ2-7; D is undetermined. Trimming removed 0 bases at V and 7 bases at J, with 19 bases between. The CDR3 runs to 16 residues. Per the germline V gene, CDR1 is MGHRA and CDR2 is YSYEKL. The CDR3 region has the DNA TGCGCCAGCAGCCAAGAAAGGCGTGGTGCCTTAGGAGAGCAGTACTTC. The encoded protein is CASSQERRGALGEQYF.

CDR3 in amino acids: CASNKGTGGSYEQYF. As DNA, the CDR3 is TGCGCCAGCAATAAGGGGACAGGCGGATCCTACGAGCAGTACTTC. This chain uses TRBV5-1 with TRBJ2-7, with 8 bases lining up with TRBD1. Trimming cost V 6 bases and J 1 base; bases outside gene matches: 9. Germline V gives CDR1 SGHRS, CDR2 YFSETQ. There are 15 residues in the CDR3.

In this sample, this clonotype turned up a few times. This chain links TRBV25-1 with TRBJ1-2, with 7 positions matching TRBD1. The germline CDR1 and CDR2 sequences are MGHDK and SYGVNS. With 2 bases clipped from V and 4 bases from J, the junction kept 7 bases outside the gene matches. This CDR3 has 15 amino acids. CDR3 region: CASSERGGGGYGYTF. CDR3 DNA: TGTGCCAGCAGTGAACGGGGAGGGGGCGGCTATGGCTACACCTTC.

This clonotype was seen at least ten times. This chain joins TRBV30 and TRBJ1-4, with D possibly matching TRBD1 (5 bases). The V end lost 3 bases, the J end lost 5 bases, and 13 bases lay between the germline ends. The CDR3 loop spans 14 amino acids. Germline V CDR1 and CDR2: GTSNPN, SVGIG (reference sequence). CDR3 bases: TGTGCCTGGAGCGCGGGGACGGCGAATGAAAAACTGTTTTTT. This translates into CAWSAGTANEKLFF.

The chain links TRBV5-1 to TRBJ2-3; the D call may be TRBD1 or TRBD2 (7 bases each). The CDR3 covers 14 residues. Trimming stripped 8 bases from V and 2 bases from J, with 15 bases between. Germline values: CDR1 SGHRS, CDR2 YFSETQ. CDR3 sequence reads: CASKREGATDTQYF. Here the CDR3 DNA reads TGCGCCAGTAAAAGGGAGGGGGCCACAGATACGCAGTATTTT.

Here the CDR3 DNA reads TGCGCCAGCAGCTTGGAGGGGCCTGGCGACACTGAAGCTTTCTTT. Its translation is CASSLEGPGDTEAFF. The chain links TRBV5-1 to TRBJ1-1; a weak D match, TRBD1 (5 bases). With 0 bases removed from V and 3 bases from J, the gap between germline ends came to 12 bases. The V gene's germline CDR1 is SGHRS and CDR2 YFSETQ. This CDR3 spans 15 amino acids.

The rearrangement uses TRBV14 and TRBJ1-1; no clear D gene. This CDR3 contains 10 residues. Germline assignment: CDR1 SGHDN and CDR2 FVKESK. Trimming pared 8 bases from V and 9 bases from J, leaving 10 bases between. The CDR3 sequence is CASDGRKAFF. CDR3 coding DNA: TGTGCCAGCGACGGGCGGAAAGCTTTCTTT. Based on the CDR3 plus reference TRBV14 and TRBJ1-1, the full variable domain is EAGVTQFPSHSVIEKGQTVTLRCDPISGHDNLYWYRRVMGKEIKFLLHFVKESKQDESGMPNNRFLAERTGGTYSTLKVQPAELEDSGVYFCASDGRKAFFGQGTRLTVV.

The sample holds a few counts of this clonotype. The V and J genes are TRBV29-1 and TRBJ2-1, with 10 bases aligning to TRBD2. The J segment lost 3 bases and the V segment lost 4 bases, leaving 6 bases of the junction unmatched. Germline values: CDR1 SQVTM, CDR2 ANQGSEA. The CDR3 is 15 amino acids. The CDR3 loop reads CSVVPSGGVYNEQFF. In DNA, the CDR3 is TGCAGCGTTGTCCCTAGCGGGGGCGTCTACAATGAGCAGTTCTTC.

J is TRBJ1-2 and V is TRBV7-2; 8 positions match TRBD1. CDR3 length: 13 amino acids. Germline V gene lookup returns CDR1 SGHTA and CDR2 FQGNSA. The trim removed 5 bases at V and 6 bases at J, leaving 5 bases unmatched. The CDR3 is CASSGQGTHGYTF. The CDR3 DNA reads as TGTGCCAGCAGCGGACAGGGAACACATGGCTACACCTTC.

There are a few counts of this clonotype. The chain combines TRBV19 with TRBJ1-5; no firm D call. This CDR3 contains 17 residues. Deletions cut 1 base from V and 3 bases from J, with 16 bases between. Per germline, CDR1 LNHDA and CDR2 SQIVND (reference sequence). In DNA form, the CDR3 reads TGTGCCAGTAGTATAGGGGTCAGCAGCCGATTCAATCAGCCCCAGCATTTT. It yields the protein CASSIGVSSRFNQPQHF.

In its sample, this clonotype was seen a few times. V usage is TRBV5-1 and J usage is TRBJ2-7; possible D gene TRBD2, 6 bases. The CDR3 spans 15 residues. Germline assignment: CDR1 SGHRS and CDR2 YFSETQ. Trimming took off 5 bases at V and 1 base at J, with 16 bases between the two ends. The CDR3 region has the DNA TGCGCCAGCAGTCCTAGCGAAATCAGATCCTACGAGCAGTACTTC. It yields the protein CASSPSEIRSYEQYF.

The chain combines TRBV29-1 with TRBJ2-5; the match to TRBD2 covers 7 bases. Losses at the gene ends were 7 bases for V and 2 bases for J; bases not matched to a gene: 10. CDR3 size: 14 residues. CDR1 is SQVTM, CDR2 ANQGSEA, per germline. In nucleotides, the CDR3 is TGCAGCGGGGCGGGAGCGGCCAATCAAGAGACCCAGTACTTC. Encoded protein: CSGAGAANQETQYF.

This clonotype has just a few counts. The V gene is TRBV12-3 or TRBV12-4, the J gene TRBJ2-2; D is perhaps TRBD1 (5 bases). The CDR3 consists of 15 residues. Trimming left V 6 bases short and J 0 bases short, with 11 bases between. The CDR3 DNA follows: TGTGCCAGCAGCACCAGGGCACCGAACACCGGGGAGCTGTTTTTT. It translates to CASSTRAPNTGELFF.

This clonotype has more than one count but fewer than ten. The V and J genes are TRBV18 and TRBJ2-3; 11 nucleotides match TRBD2. Germline CDR1 is KGHSH and CDR2 is LQKENI. V was clipped by 5 bases and J by 3 bases; unmatched bases: 4. The CDR3 contains 15 residues. In nucleotides, the CDR3 is TGTGCCAGCTCAGACGCTAGCGGGAGGACAGATACGCAGTATTTT. Translation: CASSDASGRTDTQYF.

This clonotype was seen a few times. This chain links TRBV4-3 with TRBJ1-5, with D maybe TRBD1 (6 bases). CDR1 LGHNA and CDR2 YSLEER come from the germline V gene. This CDR3 spans 14 amino acids. Trimming pared 2 bases from V and 6 bases from J, leaving 11 bases between. The CDR3 spells CASSQIGGAQPQHF. For the CDR3, the DNA is TGCGCCAGCAGCCAAATAGGGGGGGCTCAGCCCCAGCATTTT.

The chain's CDR3 is CATSDSRQGWGYNEQFF. The CDR3 DNA sequence: TGTGCCACCAGTGATTCACGACAGGGCTGGGGATACAATGAGCAGTTCTTC. This chain connects TRBV24-1 to TRBJ2-1, with 7 nucleotides matching TRBD1. Germline V CDR1 and CDR2: KGHDR, SFDVKD. V dropped 2 bases and J dropped 4; count of bases not matched to a gene: 10. This CDR3 is built from 17 residues.